The 15 T cell receptor beta chains reported below all come from one sample, sequenced in a study of tumor-infiltrating lymphocytes in primary liver carcinoma. For each extraction, RNA and DNA were obtained together from around 20-30 mg of unsorted bulk tissue. Starting material of 500 ng total RNA yielded TCR beta cDNA via a constant-region primer. Three nested multiplex PCR rounds, a slightly modified ARM-PCR method, built the TCR beta libraries. For approximately 11 cycles apiece, the opening two PCR rounds ran with TRBV1-TRBV30 forward primers and a C-beta reverse primer. TCRdb independently ran MiXCR on the multiplex PCR reads; one entry per CDR3 protein. The sample has tens of thousands of distinct CDR3 sequences; around 77% are singletons. The sequenced sample consisted of liver tumor tissue from sampling region 4. Stated subset: tumor region T4, right-lateral pole. Source of these receptors: a woman younger than 45 with primary liver carcinoma and hepatitis B virus infection.

This clonotype has only a few counts. A junction boundary mismatches the germline segment, possibly from a read error. The rearrangement joins TRBV7-9 to TRBJ2-3; 7 bases match TRBD2. Germline V gene data show CDR1 as SEHNR and CDR2 as FQNEAQ (reference sequence). The CDR3 spans 17 residues. CDR3 sequence (DNA): TGTGCCAGCAGCTTAGGACGTCCTAGCGGTAGCACAGATACGCGGTATTTT. It encodes CASSLGRPSGSTDTRYF.

The V and J genes are TRBV11-1 and TRBJ2-7; D gene unclear. The CDR3 spans 13 residues. Germline assignment: CDR1 SGHAT and CDR2 FQDESV (reference sequence). CDR3 loop: CVSSLEYLREQYF. As DNA, the CDR3 is TGTGTAAGCAGCTTAGAATACCTCCGCGAACAGTACTTC.

The V gene is TRBV11-2, the J gene TRBJ2-3, with D possibly TRBD1 on 5 matching bases. The ends were cut back, 4 bases at V and 5 bases at J, with 16 bases in the middle. In germline, CDR1 is SGHAT, CDR2 FQNNGV. The CDR3 has 15 residues. CDR3 sequence: CASSSGLGLGDTQYF. CDR3 DNA sequence: TGTGCCAGCAGCTCAGGGTTGGGGCTAGGAGATACGCAGTATTTT.

Comments on this clonotype: The conserved phenylalanine or tryptophan is not found at the CDR3 terminus, so this likely reflects a read error. J is TRBJ1-1 and V is TRBV6-5, with a possible D match to TRBD1 (6 bases). Germline CDR1 reads MNHEY; CDR2 reads SVGAGI. CDR3 size: 16 residues. With 2 bases removed from V and 5 bases from J, the gap between germline ends came to 18 bases. The CDR3 bases are TGTGCCAGCAGTTACGGGGGCAGCGAAAGAGGAACTGAAGCTTTCCAT. The encoded protein is CASSYGGSERGTEAFH.

The chain carries TRBV11-1 and TRBJ2-3, with D tentatively TRBD2 (6 bases). Looked up from germline, CDR1 is SGHAT and CDR2 is FQDESV (reference sequence). The CDR3 extends over 15 amino acids. With 5 bases removed from V and 2 bases from J, the gap between germline ends came to 14 bases. The CDR3 coding sequence is TGTGCCAGCAGCGCGGGACTCCTCGACACAGATACGCAGTATTTT. Translated: CASSAGLLDTDTQYF.

Turning to this clonotype: One end of the junction is discordant with germline, which a read error may explain. This chain joins TRBV4-3 and TRBJ1-2; D call uncertain. CDR1 LGHNA and CDR2 YSLEER come from the germline V gene. The length of the CDR3 is 14 residues. The CDR3 DNA follows: TGCTCCAGCAGCGCTGAGTTGGAGATCTATGACTACACCTTT. It codes for CSSSAELEIYDYTF.

There are many counts of this clonotype. V is TRBV28 and J is TRBJ1-5, with D possibly being TRBD1 (5 bases). CDR3 size: 14 residues. V was cut by 6 bases and J by 1 base, with 10 bases left in between. Per germline, CDR1 MDHEN and CDR2 SYDVKM. Here the CDR3 DNA reads TGTGCCAGCAGAAACAGGCTCAGCAATCAGCCCCAGCATTTT. This sequence encodes CASRNRLSNQPQHF.

Comments on this clonotype: One junction end does not reproduce the germline sequence, and a read error may be involved. The chain has TRBV4-2 and TRBJ1-4; D is unclear. The CDR3 is made up of 12 amino acids. Germline CDR1 and CDR2: LGHNA and YNFKEQ. The CDR3 DNA reads TGTGTCAGCAGCCAGGATAGTGAAAAACTGTTTTTT. Residues: CVSSQDSEKLFF.

This sequence joins TRBV14 and TRBJ2-1; D possibly matches TRBD1 or TRBD2 (5 bases each). The CDR3 spans 13 residues. V was clipped by 9 bases and J by 16 bases, with 25 bases between them. CDR1 is SGHDN and CDR2 is FVKESK in the germline V gene. DNA of the CDR3: TGTGCCAGTAGCAGGGACCTTCACAATGGGCAATTCTTC. Amino acid sequence: CASSRDLHNGQFF.

The chain joins TRBV5-8 to TRBJ2-3; D possibly corresponds to TRBD1 (5 bases). CDR1 is SGHTS, CDR2 YDEGEE, per germline. CDR3 size: 14 residues. Deletions cut 5 bases from V and 5 bases from J, with 15 bases between. Here the CDR3 reads CASRFLIGVDTQYF. In nucleotides, the CDR3 is TGTGCCAGCAGATTTCTGATAGGGGTAGATACGCAGTATTTT.

This clonotype was seen just once. The junction differs from germline at one of its ends, possibly a read error. This rearrangement joins TRBV4-3 to TRBJ2-1, with 9 bases aligning to TRBD2. Germline V gives CDR1 LGHNA, CDR2 YSLEER. CDR3 length: 16 amino acids. The CDR3 coding sequence is TGTGCCAGCAACCAAAACGTAGCGGGAGCCGGAGATGAGCAGTTCTTC. It codes for CASNQNVAGAGDEQFF.

The chain links TRBV6-5 to TRBJ2-1; TRBD1 matches at 7 bases. Germline V lookup: CDR1 MNHEY, CDR2 SVGAGI. The CDR3 has 14 amino acids. Here the CDR3 reads CARRPYRGLNEQFF. For the CDR3, the DNA is TGTGCTAGAAGGCCCTACAGGGGCCTCAATGAGCAGTTCTTC.

The chain carries TRBV4-2 and TRBJ2-3, with D unresolved. The CDR3 spans 16 residues. From germline, CDR1 is LGHNA and CDR2 YNFKEQ. CDR3 nucleotide sequence: TGTACCGGCAGCCAAGTCGATAGTGGGGACACAGATACGCAGTATTTT. It translates to CTGSQVDSGDTDTQYF.

The V and J genes are TRBV6-2 or TRBV6-3 and TRBJ2-3; D remains ambiguous. V lost 10 bases, J lost 4 bases, and 18 bases lay in between. The germline CDR1 and CDR2 sequences are MNHEY and SVGEGT. The CDR3 is 14 amino acids. Here the CDR3 DNA reads TGTGCCAATATGCCAGCGCGAGCGTCAGATACGCAGTATTTT. It translates to CANMPARASDTQYF.

As concerns this clonotype: The junction does not match germline at one end; this may be a read error. CDR3 protein: CASSLTWLSEKLSF. The CDR3 nucleotides are TGTGCCAGCAGCTTGACTTGGCTGAGTGAAAAACTCTCTTTT. The gene calls are TRBV5-6 and TRBJ1-4, with D unresolved. From germline, CDR1 is SGHDT and CDR2 YYEEEE. The CDR3 is 14 residues long. The full variable domain, rest sourced from reference TRBV5-6 and TRBJ1-4, is DAGVTQSPTHLIKTRGQQVTLRCSPKSGHDTVSWYQQALGQGPQFIFQYYEEEERQRGNFPDRFSGHQFPNYSSELNVNALLLGDSALYLCASSLTWLSEKLSFGSGTQLSVL.